Below are 25 T cell receptor beta chains sequenced from a single sample in a study of OX40 agonist ivuxolimab in advanced cancers. Here immunoSEQ multiplex PCR was the method, and the copy in TCRdb shows in-frame clones only, minus some. Of roughly 77,000 clones in the sample, over 75% were seen once. Sequenced material: CD4+ or CD8+ T cells sorted from blood, taken in a trial of the OX40 agonist ivuxolimab. These TCRs come from an adult with an advanced solid tumor such as melanoma, head and neck, liver or kidney cancer.

This chain joins TRBV5-1 and TRBJ2-3; 7 nucleotides align to TRBD2. This CDR3 comprises 16 residues. The V gene end was trimmed by 1 base and the J gene end by 5 bases; junction bases not matched to a gene: 10. Germline V gene data show CDR1 as SGHRS and CDR2 as YFSETQ. The CDR3 region is CASSLSGGGKGDTQYF. The CDR3 DNA sequence: TGCGCCAGCAGCTTGTCTGGCGGGGGTAAAGGAGATACGCAGTATTTT. Filled out from reference TRBV5-1 and TRBJ2-3, the complete variable domain reads KAGVTQTPRYLIKTRGQQVTLSCSPISGHRSVSWYQQTPGQGLQFLFEYFSETQRNKGNFPGRFSGRQFSNSRSEMNVSTLELGDSALYLCASSLSGGGKGDTQYFGPGTRLTVL.

This clone is classed as medium-sized. This chain joins TRBV27 and TRBJ1-1; D gene unclear. Trimming took 3 bases from V and 4 from J, leaving 12 bases between them. The germline V gene encodes CDR1 MNHEY and CDR2 SMNVEV (reference sequence). CDR3 length: 14 amino acids. CDR3 protein: CASSFKAASTEAFF. CDR3 nucleotide sequence: TGTGCCAGCAGTTTTAAGGCAGCTAGCACTGAAGCTTTCTTT.

The V call is TRBV27, the J call TRBJ2-7; D unresolved. Germline lookup yields CDR1 MNHEY and CDR2 SMNVEV (reference sequence). V was trimmed by 4 bases and J by 2 bases, leaving 15 bases between them. The CDR3 has 15 amino acids. For the CDR3, the DNA is TGTGCCAGCAGTTCACCGACACGGACCACCTACGAGCAGTACTTC. It translates to CASSSPTRTTYEQYF.

The chain is built from TRBV11-2 and TRBJ1-1; no definite D call. The length of the CDR3 is 14 residues. Germline lookup yields CDR1 SGHAT and CDR2 FQNNGV. Trimming stripped 1 base from V and 3 bases from J, with 9 bases between. DNA for the CDR3: TGTGCCAGCAGCTTAGGGTTAGGAGACACTGAAGCTTTCTTT. This encodes CASSLGLGDTEAFF. The complete variable domain, with remaining parts taken from reference TRBV11-2 and TRBJ1-1, reads EAGVAQSPRYKIIEKRQSVAFWCNPISGHATLYWYQQILGQGPKLLIQFQNNGVVDDSQLPKDRFSAERLKGVDSTLKIQPAKLEDSAVYLCASSLGLGDTEAFFGQGTRLTVV.

The genes are TRBV19 and TRBJ2-1; 15 positions match TRBD2. Germline lookup yields CDR1 LNHDA and CDR2 SQIVND (reference sequence). CDR3 length: 17 residues. Unmatched junction bases numbered 7, after V lost 8 bases and J lost 2 bases. Here the CDR3 DNA reads TGTGCCAGTGGGGGACTAGCGGGAGGACTTCCCTACAATGAGCAGTTCTTC. Protein: CASGGLAGGLPYNEQFF.

This rearrangement joins TRBV11-2 to TRBJ2-3; D gene unclear. The germline V and J ends were trimmed by 5 bases and 2 bases, with 8 bases remaining between them. The CDR3 runs 13 residues. The germline gives CDR1 SGHAT, CDR2 FQNNGV. The CDR3 here is CASSPQHTDTQYF. The CDR3 DNA follows: TGTGCCAGCAGCCCCCAACACACAGATACGCAGTATTTT.

The CDR3 loop is CASSDSPGGNTEAFF. The CDR3 DNA follows: TGTGCCAGCAGTGACTCGCCAGGGGGGAACACTGAAGCTTTCTTT. This chain joins TRBV6-4 and TRBJ1-1; TRBD1 agrees at 7 bases. Germline assignment: CDR1 MRHNA and CDR2 SNTAGT. Trimming took 0 bases from V and 1 from J; bases not matched to a gene: 2. The length of the CDR3 is 15 residues.

The CDR3 region has the DNA TGTGCCAGCAGCTTAGAGAGGGGACGGCCCCAGCATTTT. The encoded protein is CASSLERGRPQHF. The J gene is TRBJ1-5, the V gene TRBV7-2; D possibly corresponds to TRBD1 (5 bases). Deletions cut 1 base from V and 9 bases from J, with 10 bases between. Germline V CDR1 and CDR2: SGHTA, FQGNSA. The CDR3 spans 13 residues.

The V and J genes are TRBV25-1 and TRBJ1-5; D may be TRBD1 (6 bases). The length of the CDR3 is 15 residues. Germline CDR1 is MGHDK and CDR2 is SYGVNS. The V gene lost 7 bases and the J gene lost 0 bases, with 13 bases spanning the gap. CDR3 sequence (DNA): TGTGCCAGCATTTCAAGGGGGGATAGCAATCAGCCCCAGCATTTT. Translated, it gives CASISRGDSNQPQHF.

The V and J genes are TRBV25-1 and TRBJ2-5; 8 nucleotides align to TRBD2. The germline V gene encodes CDR1 MGHDK and CDR2 SYGVNS. J gave up 4 bases and V 6 bases, and 13 bases lay outside the gene matches. The CDR3 contains 16 residues. The CDR3 protein is CASSLNTGAGGETQYF. The CDR3 nucleotides read TGTGCCAGCAGCCTGAATACGGGGGCGGGGGGAGAGACCCAGTACTTC.

The CDR3 reads CASSLGLGETGELFF. CDR3 bases: TGCGCCAGCAGCTTGGGACTAGGGGAGACCGGGGAGCTGTTTTTT. J is TRBJ2-2 and V is TRBV5-1, with a weak D call TRBD2 (6 bases). The CDR3 consists of 15 residues. From germline, CDR1 is SGHRS and CDR2 YFSETQ. V was cut by 0 bases and J by 5 bases, with 11 bases left in between.

This rearrangement joins TRBV6-6 to TRBJ2-7; no firm D call. CDR1 is MNHNY and CDR2 is SVGAGI in the germline V gene (reference sequence). V was shortened by 5 bases and J by 4 bases, with 9 bases between the two germline ends. There are 12 residues in the CDR3. CDR3 in amino acids: CASSQNEYEQYF. DNA for the CDR3: TGTGCCAGCAGTCAAAATGAATACGAGCAGTACTTC.

This clone turned up a few times. V and J are TRBV10-2 and TRBJ2-3; 10 nucleotides match TRBD2. CDR3 length: 16 residues. Germline values: CDR1 WSHSY, CDR2 SAAADI. Losses at the gene ends were 0 bases for V and 2 bases for J; bases not matched to a gene: 2. CDR3 DNA: TGCGCCAGCAGTGAGTCTAGCGGGGGGACCACAGATACGCAGTATTTT. Protein product: CASSESSGGTTDTQYF.

The chain recombines TRBV6-1 with TRBJ1-5; 7 positions match TRBD1. The V and J ends lost 4 bases and 5 bases, in that order; junction bases with no gene match: 11. CDR1 and CDR2 (germline): MNHNS, SASEGT. The CDR3 is 16 residues long. CDR3 nucleotide sequence: TGTGCCAGCAGTGTGTCGGGACAGTCCCCATATCAGCCCCAGCATTTT. As protein: CASSVSGQSPYQPQHF.

The chain joins TRBV6-5 to TRBJ2-7; 8 nucleotides agree with TRBD2. This CDR3 is 15 amino acids long. Germline V lookup: CDR1 MNHEY, CDR2 SVGAGI. Trimming removed 5 bases from V and 2 bases from J; junction bases left unmatched: 8. The CDR3 sequence is CASSRASGPAYEQYF. CDR3 bases: TGTGCCAGCAGTCGGGCTAGCGGGCCCGCCTACGAGCAGTACTTC.

The V gene is TRBV18, the J gene TRBJ2-3; 16 positions match TRBD2. CDR1 and CDR2 (germline): KGHSH, LQKENI. The CDR3 has 17 residues. The J segment lost 5 bases and the V segment lost 2 bases, leaving 4 bases of the junction unmatched. The CDR3 coding sequence is TGTGCCAGCTCACCAAAGGGACTAGCGGGGGGGCAAGATACGCAGTATTTT. As protein: CASSPKGLAGGQDTQYF.

The rearrangement links TRBV6-1 to TRBJ2-3, with 7 bases aligning to TRBD1. V shed 6 bases, J shed 0 bases, and the junction held 3 bases outside the gene matches. The CDR3 has 14 residues. Germline V gene lookup returns CDR1 MNHNS and CDR2 SASEGT. The CDR3 sequence is CASRRQGSTDTQYF. CDR3 sequence (DNA): TGTGCCAGCAGAAGACAGGGAAGCACAGATACGCAGTATTTT.

This chain connects TRBV5-4 to TRBJ1-1, with D hard to call. Germline CDR1 and CDR2: SGHNT and YYREEE (reference sequence). This CDR3 is built from 12 residues. The ends were cut back, 1 base at V and 3 bases at J, with 4 bases in the middle. The CDR3 DNA reads as TGTGCCAGCAGCTTGTCGGACACTGAAGCTTTCTTT. Its protein product is CASSLSDTEAFF. Complete variable domain (other parts from reference TRBV5-4 and TRBJ1-1): ETGVTQSPTHLIKTRGQQVTLRCSSQSGHNTVSWYQQALGQGPQFIFQYYREEENGRGNFPPRFSGLQFPNYSSELNVNALELDDSALYLCASSLSDTEAFFGQGTRLTVV.

The V call is TRBV7-2, the J call TRBJ2-1; 12 bases align to TRBD2. This CDR3 is 15 amino acids long. Germline CDR1 SGHTA, CDR2 FQGNSA. J was trimmed by 7 bases and V by 4 bases; bases with no gene match: 5. CDR3 nucleotide sequence: TGTGCCAGCAGCTCCGGGACTAGCGGGCGGAATGAGCAGTTCTTC. As protein: CASSSGTSGRNEQFF. Filled out from reference TRBV7-2 and TRBJ2-1, the complete variable domain reads GAGVSQSPSNKVTEKGKDVELRCDPISGHTALYWYRQSLGQGLEFLIYFQGNSAPDKSGLPSDRFSAERTGGSVSTLTIQRTQQEDSAVYLCASSSGTSGRNEQFFGPGTRLTVL.

This chain links TRBV25-1 with TRBJ1-5; possibly TRBD1 for D (6 bases). CDR3 length equals 15 residues. The V end lost 5 bases, the J end lost 9 bases, and 20 bases lay between the germline ends. Germline CDR1 MGHDK, CDR2 SYGVNS. Here the CDR3 DNA reads TGTGCCAGCAGTCCAAAAGGTCGGGGGCCGGGGCCCCAGCATTTT. Its protein product is CASSPKGRGPGPQHF. Supplemented by reference TRBV25-1 and TRBJ1-5, the full variable domain reads EADIYQTPRYLVIGTGKKITLECSQTMGHDKMYWYQQDPGMELHLIHYSYGVNSTEKGDLSSESTVSRIRTEHFPLTLESARPSHTSQYLCASSPKGRGPGPQHFGDGTRLSIL.

The V and J genes are TRBV11-3 and TRBJ2-1; D could derive from TRBD1 or TRBD2 (5 bases each). Germline V gene sequence: CDR1 SGHNT, CDR2 YENEEA. There are 14 residues in the CDR3. Trimming took 0 bases from V and 7 from J, leaving 10 bases between them. CDR3 protein: CASSLDLGENEQFF. The CDR3 DNA reads as TGTGCCAGCAGCTTAGATCTGGGGGAGAATGAGCAGTTCTTC. Looking up the rest from reference TRBV11-3 and TRBJ2-1 gives the full variable domain: EAGVVQSPRYKIIEKKQPVAFWCNPISGHNTLYWYLQNLGQGPELLIRYENEEAVDDSQLPKDRFSAERLKGVDSTLKIQPAELGDSAVYLCASSLDLGENEQFFGPGTRLTVL.

The chain employs TRBV7-2 and TRBJ2-2; 10 bases align to TRBD2. Per the germline V gene, CDR1 is SGHTA and CDR2 is FQGNSA. CDR3 size: 14 residues. The V segment lost 7 bases and the J segment 5 bases; nucleotides outside the gene matches: 4. As DNA, the CDR3 is TGTGCCAGCAATAGCGGGAGGCGGACCGGGGAGCTGTTTTTT. It translates to CASNSGRRTGELFF.

The rearrangement uses TRBV9 and TRBJ1-6, with D uncertain. Germline CDR1 is SGDLS and CDR2 is YYNGEE. Deletions cut 7 bases from V and 8 bases from J, with 10 bases between. The CDR3 consists of 12 residues. CDR3 loop: CASGGPYSPLHF. In DNA form, the CDR3 reads TGTGCCAGCGGAGGCCCCTATTCACCCCTCCACTTT.

The rearrangement links TRBV4-2 to TRBJ1-1; TRBD1 agrees at 10 bases. This CDR3 comprises 17 residues. Germline V gene data show CDR1 as LGHNA and CDR2 as YNFKEQ. V trimming: 1 base; J trimming: 0 bases; junction bases outside the gene matches: 5. CDR3 protein: CASSQGQGATLNTEAFF. In DNA form, the CDR3 reads TGTGCCAGCAGCCAAGGACAGGGGGCAACTTTGAACACTGAAGCTTTCTTT.

The chain uses TRBV5-4 and TRBJ2-1; no reliable D call. This CDR3 region has 14 residues. Germline-derived CDR1 and CDR2 are SGHNT and YYREEE (reference sequence). Trimming removed 0 bases at V and 4 bases at J, with 8 bases between. This CDR3 is CASSLVSEYNEQFF. In DNA, the CDR3 is TGTGCCAGCAGCTTGGTGTCCGAATACAATGAGCAGTTCTTC.